Presented here are 10 T cell receptor beta chains from one specimen sequenced in a study of cytomegalovirus exposure and HLA in healthy donors. It was with 60 Vbeta and 13 Jbeta primers that the PCR ran. Sequencing was performed with immunoSEQ multiplex PCR; in TCRdb, only in-frame clones are kept and a portion is missing. The data contain 150,000 to 200,000 clones, roughly 85% of them seen just once; the ten biggest clones take up around 1.7%. Sequencing input: PBMCs. Receptor source: a woman under 30 in good health and CMV-seronegative.

The CDR3 DNA is TGTGCCAGCAGCTACGGACAGGGCTTGACTGAAGCTTTCTTT. Residues: CASSYGQGLTEAFF. The chain uses TRBV5-6 and TRBJ1-1; the match to TRBD1 covers 8 bases. Germline values: CDR1 SGHDT, CDR2 YYEEEE. The CDR3 runs to 14 residues. J gave up 5 bases and V 3 bases, and 6 bases lay outside the gene matches.

J is TRBJ2-6 and V is TRBV4-3; 7 bases map to TRBD1. V shed 0 bases, J shed 0 bases, and the junction held 5 bases outside the gene matches. This CDR3 contains 18 residues. Germline V gives CDR1 LGHNA, CDR2 YSLEER. CDR3 nucleotides: TGCGCCAGCAGCCAAGAGCGGACAGGCTTCTCTGGGGCCAACGTCCTGACTTTC. Amino acid sequence: CASSQERTGFSGANVLTF.

V and J are TRBV5-6 and TRBJ1-3, with 9 bases that match TRBD1. CDR1 and CDR2 (germline): SGHDT, YYEEEE. The CDR3 has 17 residues. V lost 3 bases, J lost 4 bases, and 11 bases stayed unmatched. This CDR3 is CASSSTHRGLSGNTIYF. CDR3 nucleotide sequence: TGTGCCAGCAGCTCCACACACAGGGGGCTATCAGGAAACACCATATATTTT.

This clone was detected only a few times. The chain couples TRBV2 to TRBJ1-1; 8 bases line up with TRBD1. Germline CDR1 SNHLY, CDR2 FYNNEI. J gave up 1 base and V 6 bases, and 7 bases lay outside the gene matches. This CDR3 is built from 15 residues. CDR3 amino acids: CASRDYRGANTEAFF. The CDR3 DNA reads as TGTGCCAGCAGAGATTACAGGGGGGCGAACACTGAAGCTTTCTTT.

The chain has TRBV11-2 and TRBJ2-1, with 10 bases lining up with TRBD2. This CDR3 region has 15 residues. The germline V gene has CDR1 SGHAT and CDR2 FQNNGV. J was trimmed by 7 bases and V by 4 bases; bases with no gene match: 7. The CDR3 sequence is CASSSPGLARNEQFF. In nucleotides, the CDR3 is TGTGCCAGCAGCTCCCCGGGACTAGCGCGAAATGAGCAGTTCTTC.

V is TRBV29-1 and J is TRBJ2-7; TRBD2 might be the D (5 bases). The CDR3 length is 13 residues. Trimming left V 5 bases short and J 4 bases short, with 15 bases between. Per germline, CDR1 SQVTM and CDR2 ANQGSEA. Here the CDR3 reads CSVIGRGWYEQYF. The CDR3 DNA sequence: TGCAGCGTTATAGGACGCGGGTGGTACGAGCAGTACTTC.

The CDR3 nucleotides are TGTGCCTGGAGTTCCCACAGGGGGCGTGATTTAGAGCAGTTCTTC. Its translation is CAWSSHRGRDLEQFF. The gene calls are TRBV30 and TRBJ2-1, with 9 bases matching TRBD1. Germline CDR1 is GTSNPN and CDR2 is SVGIG (reference sequence). The V and J ends lost 2 bases and 10 bases, in that order; junction bases with no gene match: 12. This CDR3 spans 15 amino acids. Variable domain in full (rest from reference TRBV30 and TRBJ2-1): SQTIHQWPATLVQPVGSPLSLECTVEGTSNPNLYWYRQAAGRGLQLLFYSVGIGQISSEVPQNLSASRPQDRQFILSSKKLLLSDSGFYLCAWSSHRGRDLEQFFGPGTRLTVL.

This clone has a single count. The rearrangement links TRBV15 to TRBJ2-1; no definite D call. Trimming stripped 5 bases from V and 10 bases from J, with 12 bases between. CDR1 and CDR2 from the germline V gene are LNHNV and YYDKDF (reference sequence). The CDR3 has 12 residues. CDR3 nucleotide sequence: TGTGCCACCAGCGGGTATTTGGGCGAGCAGTTCTTC. The encoded protein is CATSGYLGEQFF.

The chain joins TRBV28 to TRBJ1-2, with D hard to call. Trimming removed 3 bases from V and 7 bases from J, with 9 bases in between. The CDR3 runs 12 residues. Germline V gene data show CDR1 as MDHEN and CDR2 as SYDVKM. CDR3 sequence reads: CASSFVRGGYTF. CDR3 coding DNA: TGTGCCAGCAGTTTTGTTCGGGGTGGCTACACCTTC.

CDR3 sequence: CSVSVTSGTDTQYF. The CDR3 bases are TGCAGCGTATCGGTGACTAGCGGGACAGATACGCAGTATTTT. The chain couples TRBV29-1 to TRBJ2-3; 10 bases line up with TRBD2. This CDR3 contains 14 residues. J was trimmed by 3 bases and V by 6 bases; bases with no gene match: 6. CDR1 and CDR2 from the germline V gene are SQVTM and ANQGSEA.